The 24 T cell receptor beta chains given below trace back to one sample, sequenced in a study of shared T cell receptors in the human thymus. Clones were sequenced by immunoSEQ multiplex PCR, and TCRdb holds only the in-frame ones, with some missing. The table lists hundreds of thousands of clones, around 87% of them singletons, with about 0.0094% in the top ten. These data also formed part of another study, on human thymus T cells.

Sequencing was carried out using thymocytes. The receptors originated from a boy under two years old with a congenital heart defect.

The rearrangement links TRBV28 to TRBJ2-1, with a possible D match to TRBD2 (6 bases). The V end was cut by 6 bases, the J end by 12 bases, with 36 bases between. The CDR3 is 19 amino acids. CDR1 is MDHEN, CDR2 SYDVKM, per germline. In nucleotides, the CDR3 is TGTGCCAGCAGCTTTCCGCTTCGGAAAGCTGGCGGGACCGAATTCGTGCAGTTCTTC. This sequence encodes CASSFPLRKAGGTEFVQFF.

Here the CDR3 DNA reads TGTGCCTGGAGTGCCCCCGGGACTTATAATGAAAAACTGTTTTTT. This sequence encodes CAWSAPGTYNEKLFF. The chain recombines TRBV30 with TRBJ1-4, with a weak D call TRBD1 (5 bases). The V and J ends lost 1 base and 4 bases respectively, with 13 bases between them. The CDR3 has 15 residues. CDR1 is GTSNPN and CDR2 is SVGIG in the germline V gene (reference sequence).

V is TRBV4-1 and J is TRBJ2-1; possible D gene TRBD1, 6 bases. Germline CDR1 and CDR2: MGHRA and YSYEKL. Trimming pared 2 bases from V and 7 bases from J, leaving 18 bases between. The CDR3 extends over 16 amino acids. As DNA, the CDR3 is TGCGCCAGCAGCCAACTCAGGGGTGAGGGGTTAAATGAGCAGTTCTTC. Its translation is CASSQLRGEGLNEQFF.

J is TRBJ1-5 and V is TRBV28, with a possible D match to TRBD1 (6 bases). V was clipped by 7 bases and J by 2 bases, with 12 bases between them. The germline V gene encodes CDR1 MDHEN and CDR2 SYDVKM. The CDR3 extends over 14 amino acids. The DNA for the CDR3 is TGTGCCAGCAAGGGGGGGTCTCGCAATCAGCCCCAGCATTTT. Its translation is CASKGGSRNQPQHF.

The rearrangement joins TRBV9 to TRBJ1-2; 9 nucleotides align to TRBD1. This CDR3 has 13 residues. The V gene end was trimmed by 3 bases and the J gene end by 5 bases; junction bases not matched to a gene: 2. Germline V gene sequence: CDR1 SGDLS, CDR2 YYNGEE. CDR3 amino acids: CASSGQGGYGYTF. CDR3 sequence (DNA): TGTGCCAGCAGCGGACAGGGGGGTTATGGCTACACCTTC.

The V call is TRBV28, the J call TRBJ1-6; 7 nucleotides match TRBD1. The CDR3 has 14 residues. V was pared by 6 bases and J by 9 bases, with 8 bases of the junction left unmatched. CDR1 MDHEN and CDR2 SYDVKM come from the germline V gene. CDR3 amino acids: CASSRKGQPSPLHF. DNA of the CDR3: TGTGCCAGCAGCCGAAAGGGACAGCCTTCACCCCTCCACTTT.

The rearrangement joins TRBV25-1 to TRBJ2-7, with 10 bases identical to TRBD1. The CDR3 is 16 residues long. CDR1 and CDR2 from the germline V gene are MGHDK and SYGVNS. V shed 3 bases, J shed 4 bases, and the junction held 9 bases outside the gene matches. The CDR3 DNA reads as TGTGCCAGCAGTGAGGGCGGGGGACAGGGGATTTACGAGCAGTACTTC. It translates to CASSEGGGQGIYEQYF.

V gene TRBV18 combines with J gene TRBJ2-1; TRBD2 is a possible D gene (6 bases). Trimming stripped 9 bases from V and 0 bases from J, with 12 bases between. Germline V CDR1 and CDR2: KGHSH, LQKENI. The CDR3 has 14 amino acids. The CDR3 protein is CASAGPSSYNEQFF. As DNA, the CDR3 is TGTGCCAGTGCGGGGCCGAGCTCCTACAATGAGCAGTTCTTC.

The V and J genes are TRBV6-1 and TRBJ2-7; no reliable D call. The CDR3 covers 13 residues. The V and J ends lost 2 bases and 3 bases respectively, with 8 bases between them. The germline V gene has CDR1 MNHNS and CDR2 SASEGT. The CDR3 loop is CASSEFVGYEQYF. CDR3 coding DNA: TGTGCCAGCAGTGAATTTGTCGGCTACGAGCAGTACTTC.

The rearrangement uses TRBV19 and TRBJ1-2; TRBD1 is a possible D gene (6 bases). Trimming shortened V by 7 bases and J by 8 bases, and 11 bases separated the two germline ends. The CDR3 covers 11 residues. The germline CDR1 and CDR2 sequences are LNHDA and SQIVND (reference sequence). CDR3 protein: CASTGADGYTF. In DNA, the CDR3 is TGTGCCAGTACAGGGGCGGACGGCTACACCTTC.

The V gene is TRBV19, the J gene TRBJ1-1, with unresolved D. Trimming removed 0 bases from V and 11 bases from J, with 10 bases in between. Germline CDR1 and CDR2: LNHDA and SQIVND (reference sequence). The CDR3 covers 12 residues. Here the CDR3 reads CASSIEAGRAFF. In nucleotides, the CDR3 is TGTGCCAGTAGTATAGAGGCAGGTCGGGCTTTCTTT.

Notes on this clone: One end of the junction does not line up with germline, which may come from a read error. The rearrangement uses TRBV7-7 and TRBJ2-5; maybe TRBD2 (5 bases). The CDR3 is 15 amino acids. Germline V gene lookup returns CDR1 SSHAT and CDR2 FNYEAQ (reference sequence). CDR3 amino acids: CASSLTPEAQETQYF. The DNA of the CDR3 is TGTGCTAGCAGCTTAACCCCGGAGGCCCAAGAGACCCAGTACTTC.

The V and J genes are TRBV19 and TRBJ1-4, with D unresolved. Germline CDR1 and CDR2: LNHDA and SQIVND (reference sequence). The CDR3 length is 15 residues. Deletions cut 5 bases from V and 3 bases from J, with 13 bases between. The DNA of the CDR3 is TGTGCCAGTAGTGTCGTTTCGGGGTCTAATGAAAAACTGTTTTTT. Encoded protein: CASSVVSGSNEKLFF.

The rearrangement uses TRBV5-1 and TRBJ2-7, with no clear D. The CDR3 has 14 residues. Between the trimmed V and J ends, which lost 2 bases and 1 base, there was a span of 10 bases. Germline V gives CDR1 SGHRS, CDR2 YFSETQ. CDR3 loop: CASSFTTASYEQYF. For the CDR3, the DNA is TGCGCCAGCAGCTTTACAACAGCATCCTACGAGCAGTACTTC.

CDR3 DNA: TGTGCCAGCAGCGTCCGGGACAGGCCATACGAGCAGTACTTC. Translated, it gives CASSVRDRPYEQYF. The genes are TRBV13 and TRBJ2-7; 8 positions agree with TRBD1. Germline V gives CDR1 PRHDT, CDR2 FYEKMQ (reference sequence). With 5 bases clipped from V and 4 bases from J, the junction kept 7 bases outside the gene matches. The CDR3 consists of 14 residues.

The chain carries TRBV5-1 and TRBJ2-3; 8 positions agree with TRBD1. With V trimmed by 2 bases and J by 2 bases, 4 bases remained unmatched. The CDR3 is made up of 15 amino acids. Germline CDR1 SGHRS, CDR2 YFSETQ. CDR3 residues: CASSFRGRFTDTQYF. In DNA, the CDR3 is TGCGCCAGCAGCTTCAGGGGGCGCTTCACAGATACGCAGTATTTT.

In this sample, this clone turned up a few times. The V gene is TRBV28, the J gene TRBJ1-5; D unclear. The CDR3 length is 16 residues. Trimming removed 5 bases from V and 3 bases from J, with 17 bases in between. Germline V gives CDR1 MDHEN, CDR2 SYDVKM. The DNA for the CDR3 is TGTGCCAGCAGTGCTCGGCGAGGTATTTACAATCAGCCCCAGCATTTT. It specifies CASSARRGIYNQPQHF.

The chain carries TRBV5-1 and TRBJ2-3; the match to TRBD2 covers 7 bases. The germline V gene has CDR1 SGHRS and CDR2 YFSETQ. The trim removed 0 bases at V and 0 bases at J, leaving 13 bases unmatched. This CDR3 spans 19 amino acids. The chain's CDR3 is CASSLGRSSGAPSTDTQYF. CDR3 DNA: TGCGCCAGCAGCTTGGGCCGTTCCAGCGGGGCACCCAGCACAGATACGCAGTATTTT.

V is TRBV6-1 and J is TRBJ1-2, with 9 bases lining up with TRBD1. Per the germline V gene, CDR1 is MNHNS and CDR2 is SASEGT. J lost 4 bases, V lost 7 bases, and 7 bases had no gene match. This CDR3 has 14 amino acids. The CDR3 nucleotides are TGTGCCAGCATTGGGGGACAGGGCATCTATGGCTACACCTTC. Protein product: CASIGGQGIYGYTF.

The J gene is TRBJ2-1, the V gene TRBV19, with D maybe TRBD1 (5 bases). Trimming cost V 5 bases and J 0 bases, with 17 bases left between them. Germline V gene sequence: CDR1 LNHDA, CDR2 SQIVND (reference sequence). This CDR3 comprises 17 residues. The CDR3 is CASSPKCGRDSYNEQFF. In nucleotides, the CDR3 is TGTGCCAGTAGTCCGAAATGCGGCAGGGACTCCTACAATGAGCAGTTCTTC.

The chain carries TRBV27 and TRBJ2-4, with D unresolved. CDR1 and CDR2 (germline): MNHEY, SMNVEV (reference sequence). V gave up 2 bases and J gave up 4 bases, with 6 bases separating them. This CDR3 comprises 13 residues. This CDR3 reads CASSLRLKNIQYF. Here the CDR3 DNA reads TGTGCCAGCAGTTTACGGTTAAAAAACATTCAGTACTTC.

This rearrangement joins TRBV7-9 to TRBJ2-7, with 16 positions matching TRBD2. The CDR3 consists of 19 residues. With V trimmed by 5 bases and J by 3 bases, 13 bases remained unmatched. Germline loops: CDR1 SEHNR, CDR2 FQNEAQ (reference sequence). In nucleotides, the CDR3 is TGTGCCAGCAGCCCACCTGGGGGACTAGCGGGGGGGCCGCTCTACGAGCAGTACTTC. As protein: CASSPPGGLAGGPLYEQYF.

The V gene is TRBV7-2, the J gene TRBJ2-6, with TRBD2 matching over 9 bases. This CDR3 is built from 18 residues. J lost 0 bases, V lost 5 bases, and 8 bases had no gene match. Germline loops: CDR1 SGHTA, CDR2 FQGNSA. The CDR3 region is CASSPPTSGTSGANVLTF. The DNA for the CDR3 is TGTGCCAGCAGCCCACCGACTAGCGGAACCTCTGGGGCCAACGTCCTGACTTTC. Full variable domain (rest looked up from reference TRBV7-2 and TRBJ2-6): GAGVSQSPSNKVTEKGKDVELRCDPISGHTALYWYRQSLGQGLEFLIYFQGNSAPDKSGLPSDRFSAERTGGSVSTLTIQRTQQEDSAVYLCASSPPTSGTSGANVLTFGAGSRLTVL.

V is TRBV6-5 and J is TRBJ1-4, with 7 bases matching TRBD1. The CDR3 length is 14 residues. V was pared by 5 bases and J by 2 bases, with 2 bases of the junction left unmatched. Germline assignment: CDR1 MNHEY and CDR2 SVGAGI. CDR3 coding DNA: TGTGCCAGCAGTGGCAGGGGGACTAATGAAAAACTGTTTTTT. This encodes CASSGRGTNEKLFF.